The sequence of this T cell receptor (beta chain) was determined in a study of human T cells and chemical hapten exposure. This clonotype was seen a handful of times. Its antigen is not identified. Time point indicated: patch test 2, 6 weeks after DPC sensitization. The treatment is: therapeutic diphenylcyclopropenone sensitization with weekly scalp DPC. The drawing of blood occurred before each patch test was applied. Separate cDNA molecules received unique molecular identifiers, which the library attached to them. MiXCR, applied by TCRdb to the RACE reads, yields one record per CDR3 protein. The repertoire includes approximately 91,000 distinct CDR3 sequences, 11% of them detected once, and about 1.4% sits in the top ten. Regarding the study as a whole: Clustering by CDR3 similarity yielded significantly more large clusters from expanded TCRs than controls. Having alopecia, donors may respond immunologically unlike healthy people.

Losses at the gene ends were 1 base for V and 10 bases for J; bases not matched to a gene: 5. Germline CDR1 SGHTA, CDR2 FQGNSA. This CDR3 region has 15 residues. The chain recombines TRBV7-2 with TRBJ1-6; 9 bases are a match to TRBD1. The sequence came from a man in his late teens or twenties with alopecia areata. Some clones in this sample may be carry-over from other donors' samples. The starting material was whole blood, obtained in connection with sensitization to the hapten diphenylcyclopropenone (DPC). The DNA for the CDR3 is TGTGCCAGCAGCTTAGTCCGGGACAGGGCCTCACCCCTCCACTTT. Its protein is CASSLVRDRASPLHF. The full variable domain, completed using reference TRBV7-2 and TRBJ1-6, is GAGVSQSPSNKVTEKGKDVELRCDPISGHTALYWYRQSLGQGLEFLIYFQGNSAPDKSGLPSDRFSAERTGGSVSTLTIQRTQQEDSAVYLCASSLVRDRASPLHFGNGTRLTVT.